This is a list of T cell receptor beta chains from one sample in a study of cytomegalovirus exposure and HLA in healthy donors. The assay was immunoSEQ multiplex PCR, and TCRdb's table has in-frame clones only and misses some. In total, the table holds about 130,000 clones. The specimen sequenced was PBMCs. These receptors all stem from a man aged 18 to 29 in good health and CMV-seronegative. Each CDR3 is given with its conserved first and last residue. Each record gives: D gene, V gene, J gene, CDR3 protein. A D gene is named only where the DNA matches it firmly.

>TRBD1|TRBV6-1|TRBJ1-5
CASSEGGQGGQPQHF
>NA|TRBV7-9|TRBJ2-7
CASSSKGDEQYF
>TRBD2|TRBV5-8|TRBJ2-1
CASRLLAGFTYNEQFF
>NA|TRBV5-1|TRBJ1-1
CASSGEGGDTEAFF
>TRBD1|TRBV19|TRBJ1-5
CASTPDRGPQPQHF
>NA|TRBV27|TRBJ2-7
CASSLIRYEQYF
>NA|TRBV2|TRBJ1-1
CASLLGTGSTEAFF
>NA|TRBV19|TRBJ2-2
CASNLESGASGELFF
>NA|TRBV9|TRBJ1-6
CASSVWAGPDSPLHF
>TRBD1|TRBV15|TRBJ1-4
CATRRQGEAEKLFF
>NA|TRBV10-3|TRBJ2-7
CAISDAAGVLKEQYF
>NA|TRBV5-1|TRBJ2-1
CASSLGLSYNEQFF
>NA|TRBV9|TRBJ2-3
CASSVDWDTQYF
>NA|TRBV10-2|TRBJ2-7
CASRAGTPYEQYF
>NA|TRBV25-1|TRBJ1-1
CASSVKDRNTEAFF
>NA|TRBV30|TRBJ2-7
CAWSQGYEQYF
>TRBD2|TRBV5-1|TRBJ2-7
CASSPIAGAYEQYF
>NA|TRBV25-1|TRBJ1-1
CASSAGWNTEAFF
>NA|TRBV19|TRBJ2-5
CASMTDETQYF
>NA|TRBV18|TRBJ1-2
CASSPPNAGSYGYTF
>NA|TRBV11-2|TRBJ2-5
CASSPWGDQETQYF
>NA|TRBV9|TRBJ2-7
CASSPQEGPNYEQYF